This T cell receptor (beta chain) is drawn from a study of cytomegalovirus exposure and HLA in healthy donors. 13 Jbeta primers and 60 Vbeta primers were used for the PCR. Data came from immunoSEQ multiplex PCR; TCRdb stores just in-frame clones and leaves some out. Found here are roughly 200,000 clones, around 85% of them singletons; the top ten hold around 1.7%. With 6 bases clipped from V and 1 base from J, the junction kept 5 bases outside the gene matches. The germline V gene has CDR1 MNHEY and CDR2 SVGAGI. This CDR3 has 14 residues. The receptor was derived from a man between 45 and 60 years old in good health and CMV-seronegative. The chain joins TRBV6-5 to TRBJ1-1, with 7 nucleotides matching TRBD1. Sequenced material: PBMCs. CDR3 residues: CASRGTVPNTEAFF. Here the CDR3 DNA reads TGTGCCAGCAGGGGGACAGTCCCGAACACTGAAGCTTTCTTT.